This T cell receptor (beta chain) was captured by sequencing in a study of T cells after posttransplantation cyclophosphamide. Profiling relied on immunoSEQ multiplex PCR, and the TCRdb table lists in-frame clones only, not all of them. The data contain about 11,000 clones, approximately 80% of them singletons. Findings of the study overall: After PTCy, TRB diversity resembled that of CNI/methotrexate controls. Later post-transplant blood repertoires were often dominated by donor CD8+ memory clones. Skin or GI-infiltrating T cells shared few TRB sequences with blood.

Busulfan-fludarabine conditioning, marrow transplant, and cyclophosphamide on days +3 and +4 were administered. With regard to this clone: Its antigen is unknown.

Deletions cut 1 base from V and 0 bases from J, with 8 bases between. From germline, CDR1 is SGHVS and CDR2 FNYEAQ. The CDR3 runs 15 residues. This specimen consisted of PBMCs, obtained roughly 1,800 days after allogeneic stem cell transplant with posttransplant cyclophosphamide. The TCR was taken from a female patient aged 45-65 years who received an allogeneic stem cell transplant from a related donor, was CMV-positive, and had no GVHD. Some of these T cells may belong to the graft donor. This rearrangement joins TRBV7-6 to TRBJ2-3; a weak D match, TRBD2 (5 bases). CDR3 coding DNA: TGTGCCAGCAGCTTAGAGGGCGGGAGCACAGATACGCAGTATTTT. It is translated as CASSLEGGSTDTQYF. The full variable domain, rest sourced from reference TRBV7-6 and TRBJ2-3, is GAGVSQSPRYKVTKRGQDVALRCDPISGHVSLYWYRQALGQGPEFLTYFNYEAQQDKSGLPNDRFSAERPEGSISTLTIQRTEQRDSAMYRCASSLEGGSTDTQYFGPGTRLTVL.